The 10 T cell receptor beta chains presented below share a single source sample, sequenced in a study of control samples from healthy donors and cancer patients. Assay used: immunoSEQ multiplex PCR; TCRdb lists only in-frame clones, some missing. The profile shows 100,000 to 150,000 clones, around 87% of them singletons. Sequencing was performed on blood. The origin of the receptors is a man aged 55 to 70 in good health.

The chain uses TRBV10-3 and TRBJ1-2; 8 nucleotides line up with TRBD1. The CDR3 contains 14 residues. Unmatched junction bases numbered 7, after V lost 6 bases and J lost 4 bases. From germline, CDR1 is ENHRY and CDR2 SYGVKD. The CDR3 spells CAISSDRESYGYTF. For the CDR3, the DNA is TGTGCCATCAGCTCGGACAGGGAGTCCTATGGCTACACCTTC.

This clone occurred a few times. The J gene is TRBJ1-1, the V gene TRBV5-1; D remains unclear. Trimming stripped 7 bases from V and 0 bases from J, with 10 bases between. Germline CDR1 SGHRS, CDR2 YFSETQ. The CDR3 is 13 residues long. CDR3 amino acids: CASGPGMNTEAFF. In DNA, the CDR3 is TGCGCCAGCGGCCCGGGCATGAACACTGAAGCTTTCTTT. Filled out from reference TRBV5-1 and TRBJ1-1, the complete variable domain reads KAGVTQTPRYLIKTRGQQVTLSCSPISGHRSVSWYQQTPGQGLQFLFEYFSETQRNKGNFPGRFSGRQFSNSRSEMNVSTLELGDSALYLCASGPGMNTEAFFGQGTRLTVV.

The V and J genes are TRBV29-1 and TRBJ1-2, with 8 bases lining up with TRBD1. The germline V gene encodes CDR1 SQVTM and CDR2 ANQGSEA. The CDR3 totals 14 residues. Trimming removed 4 bases from V and 7 bases from J; junction bases left unmatched: 11. CDR3 coding DNA: TGCAGCGTTGTAGCCAACGGACAGGGCCGTGGCTACACCTTC. Protein sequence: CSVVANGQGRGYTF.

V usage is TRBV27 and J usage is TRBJ2-2; 7 positions match TRBD2. This CDR3 comprises 15 residues. CDR1 is MNHEY, CDR2 SMNVEV, per germline (reference sequence). Trimming took 7 bases from V and 2 from J; bases not matched to a gene: 7. For the CDR3, the DNA is TGTGCCAGCAAACTCGGGACTATCAACACCGGGGAGCTGTTTTTT. It translates to CASKLGTINTGELFF.

This clone was seen more than once but under ten times. CDR3: CATQGPPTYEQYF. CDR3 in DNA: TGTGCCACCCAGGGGCCTCCAACCTACGAGCAGTACTTC. The V call is TRBV19, the J call TRBJ2-7, with D possibly TRBD1 on 6 matching bases. The CDR3 totals 13 residues. CDR1 is LNHDA, CDR2 SQIVND, per germline (reference sequence). Trimming cost V 10 bases and J 2 bases, with 15 bases left between them.

This clone was detected only a few times. The V and J genes are TRBV7-8 and TRBJ1-1, with D possibly matching TRBD1 (6 bases). CDR1 SGHVS and CDR2 FQNEAQ come from the germline V gene. The CDR3 covers 15 residues. The V end lost 6 bases, the J end lost 1 base, and 15 bases lay between the germline ends. CDR3 sequence reads: CASRLLQGTNTEAFF. The CDR3 DNA reads TGTGCCAGCAGATTACTACAGGGAACGAACACTGAAGCTTTCTTT.

This chain joins TRBV28 and TRBJ2-1; maybe TRBD1 (6 bases). The V and J ends lost 2 bases and 8 bases respectively, with 10 bases between them. This CDR3 region has 13 residues. CDR1 and CDR2 from the germline V gene are MDHEN and SYDVKM. CDR3 loop: CASSLTGTDEQFF. CDR3 DNA sequence: TGTGCCAGCAGTTTAACAGGGACGGATGAGCAGTTCTTC.

In DNA, the CDR3 is TGTGCCAGCTCACCACCTGGCGGAGGGTTGAGCAATCAGCCCCAGCATTTT. It codes for CASSPPGGGLSNQPQHF. The V gene is TRBV18, the J gene TRBJ1-5; D gene uncertain. Trimming removed 0 bases from V and 1 base from J, with 13 bases in between. The germline V gene encodes CDR1 KGHSH and CDR2 LQKENI. The CDR3 sequence is 17 residues long.

The rearrangement links TRBV28 to TRBJ1-5; 8 bases agree with TRBD1. CDR3 length equals 16 residues. The junction had 13 bases not matched to a gene; V was cut back by 6 bases and J by 6 bases. From germline, CDR1 is MDHEN and CDR2 SYDVKM. The CDR3 loop reads CASRRPDRGTFQPQHF. DNA of the CDR3: TGTGCCAGCAGACGTCCAGACAGGGGAACTTTTCAGCCCCAGCATTTT.

The chain carries TRBV19 and TRBJ2-7, with D uncertain. The V gene lost 5 bases and the J gene lost 2 bases, with 10 bases spanning the gap. Germline values: CDR1 LNHDA, CDR2 SQIVND (reference sequence). This CDR3 region has 13 residues. CDR3 sequence (DNA): TGTGCCAGTAGTTCACTGGGGACCTACGAGCAGTACTTC. Its translation is CASSSLGTYEQYF.